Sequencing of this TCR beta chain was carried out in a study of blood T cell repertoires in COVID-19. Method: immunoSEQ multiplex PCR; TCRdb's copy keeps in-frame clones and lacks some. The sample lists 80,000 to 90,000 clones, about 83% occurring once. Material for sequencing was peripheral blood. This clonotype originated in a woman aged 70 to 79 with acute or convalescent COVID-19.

This CDR3 reads CSASSGFSGQQYGYTF. DNA of the CDR3: TGCAGTGCCAGTAGTGGTTTTTCGGGACAGCAATATGGCTACACCTTC. This rearrangement joins TRBV20-1 to TRBJ1-2, with TRBD1 identical over 7 bases. This CDR3 is 16 amino acids long. After removal of 6 bases from V and 5 bases from J, the junction contained 18 bases not matched to a gene. The germline V gene has CDR1 DFQATT and CDR2 SNEGSKA (reference sequence).